This T cell receptor beta chain was observed in a study of T-cell reconstitution after alpha-beta-depleted transplantation in children. This clonotype appeared a few times. Germline CDR1 reads SQVTM; CDR2 reads ANQGSEA. This CDR3 region has 13 residues. With 8 bases removed from V and 7 bases from J, the gap between germline ends came to 18 bases. Unique molecular identifiers were used to barcode this TCRbeta library. From the PCR reads, TCRdb called clonotypes with MiXCR, one entry per CDR3 protein. The profile shows roughly 100,000 distinct CDR3 sequences, roughly 8% of them singletons. The origin of this receptor is a human donor who donated a stem cell graft to a child with congenital amegakaryocytic thrombocytopenia. This rearrangement joins TRBV29-1 to TRBJ1-5; TRBD1 might be the D (5 bases). The sequencing used PBMCs from the stem cell graft donor, collected from the stem cell graft. Here the CDR3 reads CSPWDGGGQPQHF. DNA for the CDR3: TGCAGCCCTTGGGACGGGGGGGGGCAGCCCCAGCATTTT. Full variable domain (rest looked up from reference TRBV29-1 and TRBJ1-5): SAVISQKPSRDICQRGTSLTIQCQVDSQVTMMFWYRQQPGQSLTLIATANQGSEATYESGFVIDKFPISRPNLTFSTLTVSNMSPEDSSIYLCSPWDGGGQPQHFGDGTRLSIL.